The following is a T cell receptor beta chain sequence with its context. Its specificity is not known. A multiplex PCR was run with 60 Vbeta primers and 13 Jbeta primers. Assay used: immunoSEQ multiplex PCR; TCRdb lists only in-frame clones, some missing. The sample includes roughly 100,000 clones. This specimen belongs to a study of cytomegalovirus exposure and HLA in healthy donors. The wider study: Earlier work reported approximately 110 million unique TCR beta sequences from approximately 180 million T cells. Study results and limitations: A later analysis associated roughly 15,000 TCR beta sequences with HLA alleles at a 0.05 false discovery rate.

The origin of this receptor is a man aged 50 to 60 in good health and CMV-seronegative. The specimen sequenced was PBMCs.

CDR3 sequence (DNA): TGTGCCAGCAGCGTGACGGGGGGGCGGACAGATACGCAGTATTTT. This gives the protein CASSVTGGRTDTQYF. The gene calls are TRBV9 and TRBJ2-3; the match to TRBD2 covers 8 bases. Germline assignment: CDR1 SGDLS and CDR2 YYNGEE. Losses at the gene ends were 2 bases for V and 3 bases for J; bases not matched to a gene: 5. The CDR3 is made up of 15 amino acids.